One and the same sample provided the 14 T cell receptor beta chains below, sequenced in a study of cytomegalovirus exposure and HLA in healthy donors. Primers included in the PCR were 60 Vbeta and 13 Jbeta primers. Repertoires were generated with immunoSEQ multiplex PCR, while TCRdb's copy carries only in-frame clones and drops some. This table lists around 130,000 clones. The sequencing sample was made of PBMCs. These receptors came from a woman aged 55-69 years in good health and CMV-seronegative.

CDR3 sequence reads: CASSMRGTGKYEQYF. The CDR3 DNA is TGTGCCAGCAGCATGAGAGGGACAGGAAAGTACGAGCAGTACTTC. V gene TRBV5-4 combines with J gene TRBJ2-5; the match to TRBD1 covers 8 bases. TRBJ2-7 matches the DNA end more closely, so the J call is doubtful. The CDR3 spans 15 residues. CDR1 is SGHNT, CDR2 YYREEE, per germline (reference sequence).

CDR3 loop: CASSGQGVAGANYNEQFF. CDR3 DNA sequence: TGTGCCAGCAGTGGCCAGGGGGTAGCGGGGGCCAATTACAATGAGCAGTTCTTC. The chain joins TRBV25-1 to TRBJ2-1, with TRBD2 matching over 9 bases. Germline assignment: CDR1 MGHDK and CDR2 SYGVNS. The V segment lost 4 bases and the J segment 4 bases; nucleotides outside the gene matches: 14. The CDR3 has 18 residues. The whole variable domain, filled in from reference TRBV25-1 and TRBJ2-1, reads EADIYQTPRYLVIGTGKKITLECSQTMGHDKMYWYQQDPGMELHLIHYSYGVNSTEKGDLSSESTVSRIRTEHFPLTLESARPSHTSQYLCASSGQGVAGANYNEQFFGPGTRLTVL.

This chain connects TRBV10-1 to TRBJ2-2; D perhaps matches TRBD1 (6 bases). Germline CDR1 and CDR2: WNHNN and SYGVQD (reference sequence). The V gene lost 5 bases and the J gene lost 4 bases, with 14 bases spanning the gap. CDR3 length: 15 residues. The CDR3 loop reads CASSTGFVGTGELFF. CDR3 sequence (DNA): TGCGCCAGCAGTACAGGGTTTGTCGGCACCGGGGAGCTGTTTTTT.

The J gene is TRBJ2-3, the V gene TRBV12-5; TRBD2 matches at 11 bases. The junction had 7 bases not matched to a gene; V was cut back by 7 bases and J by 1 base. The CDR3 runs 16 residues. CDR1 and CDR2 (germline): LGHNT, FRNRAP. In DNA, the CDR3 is TGTGCTAGTGCCCAACAACTAGCGGGGGGCACAGATACGCAGTATTTT. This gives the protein CASAQQLAGGTDTQYF.

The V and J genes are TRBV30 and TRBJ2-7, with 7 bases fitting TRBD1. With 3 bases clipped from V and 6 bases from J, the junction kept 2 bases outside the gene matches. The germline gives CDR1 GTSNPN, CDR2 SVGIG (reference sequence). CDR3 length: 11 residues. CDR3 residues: CAWRQGSEQYF. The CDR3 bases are TGTGCCTGGAGACAGGGGTCCGAGCAGTACTTC.

This CDR3 reads CASSPWTSGTGNEQFF. The DNA of the CDR3 is TGTGCCAGCAGCCCATGGACTAGCGGAACGGGCAATGAGCAGTTCTTC. This chain links TRBV9 with TRBJ2-1; 10 bases align to TRBD2. The CDR3 is 16 residues long. Germline V gene lookup returns CDR1 SGDLS and CDR2 YYNGEE. J was trimmed by 6 bases and V by 4 bases; bases with no gene match: 10.

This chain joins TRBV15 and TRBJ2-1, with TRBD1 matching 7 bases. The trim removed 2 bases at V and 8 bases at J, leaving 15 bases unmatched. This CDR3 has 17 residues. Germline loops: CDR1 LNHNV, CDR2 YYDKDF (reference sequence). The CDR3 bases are TGTGCCACCAGCAGATCTCAGGGGCCAGGGGGTAACGATGAGCAGTTCTTC. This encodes CATSRSQGPGGNDEQFF.

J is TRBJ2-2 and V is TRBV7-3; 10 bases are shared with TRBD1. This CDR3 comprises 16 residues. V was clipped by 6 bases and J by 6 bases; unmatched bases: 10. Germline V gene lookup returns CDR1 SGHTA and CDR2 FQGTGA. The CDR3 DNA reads TGTGCCAGCAGTAGAGGGACAGGGGTGTTATCCGGGGAGCTGTTTTTT. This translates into CASSRGTGVLSGELFF.

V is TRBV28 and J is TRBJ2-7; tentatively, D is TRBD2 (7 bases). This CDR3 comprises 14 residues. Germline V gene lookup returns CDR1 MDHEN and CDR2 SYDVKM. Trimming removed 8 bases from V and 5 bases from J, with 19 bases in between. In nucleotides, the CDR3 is TGTGCCAGCGGACTCGGGGGGCGCAGCCACGAGCAGTACTTC. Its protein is CASGLGGRSHEQYF.

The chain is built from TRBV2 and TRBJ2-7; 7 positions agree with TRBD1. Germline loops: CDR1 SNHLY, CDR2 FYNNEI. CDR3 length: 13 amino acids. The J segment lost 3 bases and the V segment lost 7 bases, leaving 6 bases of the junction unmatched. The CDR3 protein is CASTRQGNYEQYF. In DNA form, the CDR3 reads TGTGCCAGCACTCGACAGGGAAACTACGAGCAGTACTTC.

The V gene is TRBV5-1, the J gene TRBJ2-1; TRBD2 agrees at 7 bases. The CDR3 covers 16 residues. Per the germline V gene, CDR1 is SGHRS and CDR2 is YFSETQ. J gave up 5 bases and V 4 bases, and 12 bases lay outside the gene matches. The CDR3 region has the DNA TGCGCCAGCAGCAGAGCCGGGAGGTCCTTAAACAATGAGCAGTTCTTC. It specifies CASSRAGRSLNNEQFF.

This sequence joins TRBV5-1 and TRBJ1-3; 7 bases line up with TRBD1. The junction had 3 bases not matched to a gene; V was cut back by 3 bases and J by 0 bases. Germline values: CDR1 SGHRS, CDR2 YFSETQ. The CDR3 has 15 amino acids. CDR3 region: CASSSGTASGNTIYF. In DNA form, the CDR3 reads TGCGCCAGCAGCTCTGGGACAGCCTCTGGAAACACCATATATTTT.

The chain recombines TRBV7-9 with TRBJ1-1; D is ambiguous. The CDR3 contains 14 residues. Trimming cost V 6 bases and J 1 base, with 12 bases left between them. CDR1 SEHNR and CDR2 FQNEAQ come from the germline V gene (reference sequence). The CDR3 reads CASRHIQENTEAFF. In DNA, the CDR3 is TGTGCCAGCAGACATATCCAGGAGAACACTGAAGCTTTCTTT.

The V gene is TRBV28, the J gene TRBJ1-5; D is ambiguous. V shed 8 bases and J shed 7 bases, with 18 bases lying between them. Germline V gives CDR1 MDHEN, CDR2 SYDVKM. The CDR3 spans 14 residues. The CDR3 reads CASGTGGSGQPQHF. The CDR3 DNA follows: TGTGCCAGCGGAACGGGTGGCTCCGGGCAGCCCCAGCATTTT. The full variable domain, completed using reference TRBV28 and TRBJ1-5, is DVKVTQSSRYLVKRTGEKVFLECVQDMDHENMFWYRQDPGLGLRLIYFSYDVKMKEKGDIPEGYSVSREKKERFSLILESASTNQTSMYLCASGTGGSGQPQHFGDGTRLSIL.